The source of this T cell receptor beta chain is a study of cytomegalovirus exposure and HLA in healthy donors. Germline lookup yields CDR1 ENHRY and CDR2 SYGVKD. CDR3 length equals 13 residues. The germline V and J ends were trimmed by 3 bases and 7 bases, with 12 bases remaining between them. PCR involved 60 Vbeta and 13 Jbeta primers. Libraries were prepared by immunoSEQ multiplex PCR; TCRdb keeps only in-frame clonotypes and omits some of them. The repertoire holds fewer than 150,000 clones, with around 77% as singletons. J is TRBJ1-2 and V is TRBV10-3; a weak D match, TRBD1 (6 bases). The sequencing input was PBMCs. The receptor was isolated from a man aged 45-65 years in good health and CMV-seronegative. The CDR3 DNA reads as TGTGCCATCAGTGACAATCCAGGGGTTGGCTACACCTTC. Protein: CAISDNPGVGYTF.